What follows are 29 T cell receptor beta chains derived from one specimen sequenced in a study of blood T cell repertoires in COVID-19. The repertoire was sequenced with immunoSEQ multiplex PCR; TCRdb's copy has only in-frame clones and lacks some. The sample comprises more than 150,000 clones, 75% to 90% of which are singletons, and about 2.5% rests with the top ten. Sequenced material: peripheral blood. These receptor sequences come from a woman between 70 and 85 years old with acute or convalescent COVID-19.

In DNA form, the CDR3 reads TGCGCCAGCAGCCAAAGCCGAGGGAACACCGGGGAGCTGTTTTTT. As protein: CASSQSRGNTGELFF. The rearrangement joins TRBV4-3 to TRBJ2-2; D remains ambiguous. This CDR3 contains 15 residues. Germline CDR1 LGHNA, CDR2 YSLEER. V was cut by 2 bases and J by 1 base, with 8 bases left in between.

The chain has TRBV19 and TRBJ1-5, with D tentatively TRBD1 (5 bases). V lost 9 bases and J lost 0, with 9 bases in between. Germline V gene lookup returns CDR1 LNHDA and CDR2 SQIVND (reference sequence). The CDR3 extends over 13 amino acids. The CDR3 bases are TGTGCCAGCAGGGACTATAGCAATCAGCCCCAGCATTTT. This translates into CASRDYSNQPQHF.

The V call is TRBV5-5, the J call TRBJ2-1, with a weak D call TRBD2 (6 bases). Trimming shortened V by 7 bases and J by 0 bases, and 17 bases separated the two germline ends. The germline CDR1 and CDR2 sequences are SGHKS and YYEKEE (reference sequence). The CDR3 contains 16 residues. The CDR3 sequence is CASERRDSSSYNEQFF. The CDR3 nucleotides read TGTGCCAGCGAGCGGAGGGACTCAAGCTCCTACAATGAGCAGTTCTTC.

The V call is TRBV20-1, the J call TRBJ1-5; TRBD1 matches 7 bases. Germline values: CDR1 DFQATT, CDR2 SNEGSKA (reference sequence). The CDR3 is 15 residues long. V shed 3 bases, J shed 1 base, and the junction held 6 bases outside the gene matches. CDR3 nucleotides: TGCAGTGCTAGTAGGGGACAGCCCAGCAATCAGCCCCAGCATTTT. It codes for CSASRGQPSNQPQHF.

The genes are TRBV5-1 and TRBJ2-1; 10 bases map to TRBD2. The CDR3 sequence is 15 residues long. The trim removed 2 bases at V and 4 bases at J, leaving 3 bases unmatched. Germline loops: CDR1 SGHRS, CDR2 YFSETQ. This chain's CDR3 is CASSLLAGPYNEQFF. In nucleotides, the CDR3 is TGCGCCAGCAGCTTACTAGCGGGGCCTTACAATGAGCAGTTCTTC.

The rearrangement uses TRBV19 and TRBJ1-1; 7 bases are shared with TRBD1. The CDR3 is made up of 15 amino acids. CDR1 LNHDA and CDR2 SQIVND come from the germline V gene (reference sequence). The V and J ends lost 4 bases and 1 base, in that order; junction bases with no gene match: 6. The CDR3 sequence: CASSRFRGPNTEAFF. Here the CDR3 DNA reads TGTGCCAGTAGTAGGTTTAGGGGGCCGAACACTGAAGCTTTCTTT.

The rearrangement uses TRBV19 and TRBJ1-5; D not resolved. The length of the CDR3 is 17 residues. Per the germline V gene, CDR1 is LNHDA and CDR2 is SQIVND (reference sequence). Deletions cut 5 bases from V and 4 bases from J, with 21 bases between. This chain's CDR3 is CASSPTLFQRGNQPQHF. CDR3 DNA: TGTGCCAGTAGTCCCACTTTATTTCAGAGAGGGAATCAGCCCCAGCATTTT.

The V gene is TRBV5-6, the J gene TRBJ2-2, with D possibly TRBD2 on 6 matching bases. The germline V gene has CDR1 SGHDT and CDR2 YYEEEE. This CDR3 is 14 amino acids long. V lost 5 bases to trimming and J lost 2 bases, with 10 bases between them. The CDR3 nucleotides are TGTGCCAGCAGGGGGGACTCTAACACCGGGGAGCTGTTTTTT. As protein: CASRGDSNTGELFF.

This rearrangement joins TRBV9 to TRBJ1-3; 9 nucleotides align to TRBD1. Trimming removed 3 bases from V and 0 bases from J; junction bases left unmatched: 13. This CDR3 is 19 amino acids long. CDR1 SGDLS and CDR2 YYNGEE come from the germline V gene. CDR3 region: CASSDGTGNALSSGNTIYF. Written as DNA, the CDR3 is TGTGCCAGCAGCGACGGGACAGGGAACGCCCTAAGCTCTGGAAACACCATATATTTT.

The rearrangement uses TRBV19 and TRBJ1-2; TRBD1 aligns across 12 bases. This CDR3 is built from 13 residues. CDR1 is LNHDA, CDR2 SQIVND, per germline (reference sequence). Losses at the gene ends were 9 bases for V and 4 bases for J; bases not matched to a gene: 3. CDR3 bases: TGTGCCAGCGGGACAGGGGGCCTCTATGGCTACACCTTC. Its protein product is CASGTGGLYGYTF.

This chain connects TRBV7-8 to TRBJ1-4; weak D call: TRBD1 (6 bases). This CDR3 has 17 amino acids. CDR1 and CDR2 from the germline V gene are SGHVS and FQNEAQ. Trimming cost V 3 bases and J 3 bases, with 17 bases left between them. The CDR3 sequence: CASSLGAWGAANEKLFF. The CDR3 DNA reads as TGTGCCAGCAGCTTGGGGGCGTGGGGCGCGGCTAATGAAAAACTGTTTTTT.

The chain employs TRBV18 and TRBJ2-2; TRBD2 matches at 7 bases. The CDR3 sequence is 14 residues long. Germline V gives CDR1 KGHSH, CDR2 LQKENI. J lost 7 bases, V lost 3 bases, and 5 bases had no gene match. CDR3 sequence reads: CASSPGLVGGELFF. CDR3 nucleotides: TGTGCCAGCTCACCCGGACTAGTAGGCGGGGAGCTGTTTTTT.

The rearrangement uses TRBV7-8 and TRBJ1-1; D is undetermined. Trimming shortened V by 1 base and J by 1 base, and 7 bases separated the two germline ends. The CDR3 spans 14 residues. Germline values: CDR1 SGHVS, CDR2 FQNEAQ. In nucleotides, the CDR3 is TGTGCCAGCAGCTTAGGTAGTGGGAACACTGAAGCTTTCTTT. This codes for CASSLGSGNTEAFF.

The CDR3 DNA is TGTGCCAGCAGCTTCACGGACAGGGCCCGGGGGACCTACGAGCAGTACTTC. Translating it yields CASSFTDRARGTYEQYF. The chain joins TRBV7-9 to TRBJ2-7; 8 positions agree with TRBD1. Trimming at V came to 3 bases and at J to 2 bases, leaving 12 bases not matched to a gene. CDR1 is SEHNR and CDR2 is FQNEAQ in the germline V gene (reference sequence). The CDR3 totals 17 residues.

V gene TRBV18 combines with J gene TRBJ1-4; 7 bases align to TRBD1. This CDR3 comprises 14 residues. V gave up 4 bases and J gave up 5 bases; unmatched junction bases: 4. Germline lookup yields CDR1 KGHSH and CDR2 LQKENI. CDR3 coding DNA: TGTGCCAGCTCACTAGAGACAGGGAATGAAAAACTGTTTTTT. Protein: CASSLETGNEKLFF.

This clone occurred many times. The chain employs TRBV4-1 and TRBJ1-5; maybe TRBD1 (5 bases). Per the germline V gene, CDR1 is MGHRA and CDR2 is YSYEKL. Trimming removed 1 base from V and 5 bases from J, with 15 bases in between. The CDR3 totals 16 residues. The CDR3 protein is CASSQVPQERDQPQHF. CDR3 nucleotide sequence: TGCGCCAGCAGCCAAGTCCCACAGGAAAGGGATCAGCCCCAGCATTTT.

V usage is TRBV7-2 and J usage is TRBJ2-7; TRBD1 matches at 7 bases. This CDR3 region has 16 residues. Unmatched junction bases numbered 7, after V lost 0 bases and J lost 2 bases. From germline, CDR1 is SGHTA and CDR2 FQGNSA. This CDR3 is CASSLAPVTGAYEQYF. The CDR3 DNA sequence: TGTGCCAGCAGCTTAGCGCCGGTTACAGGGGCCTACGAGCAGTACTTC.

The chain carries TRBV6-1 and TRBJ2-7; no clear D. Trimming took 1 base from V and 3 from J, leaving 10 bases between them. Germline assignment: CDR1 MNHNS and CDR2 SASEGT. CDR3 length: 14 amino acids. The CDR3 region is CASSEVVSYYEQYV. The CDR3 DNA is TGTGCCAGCAGTGAAGTCGTTAGTTACTACGAGCAGTACGTC.

This clone occurred once. This chain joins TRBV9 and TRBJ2-3; 14 bases fit TRBD2. The V gene end was trimmed by 0 bases and the J gene end by 0 bases; junction bases not matched to a gene: 12. The CDR3 spans 21 residues. Germline-derived CDR1 and CDR2 are SGDLS and YYNGEE. CDR3 DNA: TGTGCCAGCAGCGTAGCCTCCGGACTAGCGGGGGGCGGGGGTAGCACAGATACGCAGTATTTT. Its protein is CASSVASGLAGGGGSTDTQYF.

This chain uses TRBV11-1 with TRBJ2-1; D unresolved. CDR3 length: 12 residues. CDR1 SGHAT and CDR2 FQDESV come from the germline V gene (reference sequence). V was pared by 5 bases and J by 5 bases, with 7 bases between. CDR3 amino acids: CASSAADNEQFF. In nucleotides, the CDR3 is TGTGCCAGCAGCGCGGCTGACAATGAGCAGTTCTTC.

This chain uses TRBV6-5 with TRBJ2-5, with a tentative D call TRBD2 (5 bases). Looked up from germline, CDR1 is MNHEY and CDR2 is SVGAGI. This CDR3 is 15 amino acids long. The V and J ends lost 0 bases and 4 bases respectively, with 12 bases between them. This CDR3 is CASSYSEPAGETQYF. The CDR3 nucleotides are TGTGCCAGCAGTTACTCGGAGCCGGCGGGAGAGACCCAGTACTTC.

This chain joins TRBV3-1 (or the pseudogene TRBV3-2) and TRBJ2-1; the match to TRBD1 covers 8 bases. The ends lost 4 bases at V and 7 bases at J; junction bases unmatched: 9. The germline V gene encodes CDR1 LGHDT and CDR2 YNNKEL (reference sequence). This CDR3 is built from 15 residues. The CDR3 nucleotides read TGTGCCAGCAGCCCGGGACAGGCTGTATCAAATGAGCAGTTCTTC. Encoded protein: CASSPGQAVSNEQFF.

In its sample, this clone was seen once. The chain employs TRBV9 and TRBJ1-1; D is undetermined. Trimming pared 6 bases from V and 0 bases from J, leaving 15 bases between. This CDR3 has 15 residues. CDR1 SGDLS and CDR2 YYNGEE come from the germline V gene. The CDR3 sequence is CASTDGNSLNTEAFF. The CDR3 DNA sequence: TGTGCCAGCACAGACGGTAACAGTTTGAACACTGAAGCTTTCTTT. The complete variable domain, with remaining parts taken from reference TRBV9 and TRBJ1-1, reads DSGVTQTPKHLITATGQRVTLRCSPRSGDLSVYWYQQSLDQGLQFLIQYYNGEERAKGNILERFSAQQFPDLHSELNLSSLELGDSALYFCASTDGNSLNTEAFFGQGTRLTVV.

DNA for the CDR3: TGCAGCGTTGCCCCCCACGGGGGAGGGCTCATGGCTTTCTTT. Translation gives CSVAPHGGGLMAFF. The chain has TRBV29-1 and TRBJ1-1, with a weak D call TRBD1 (5 bases). Germline CDR1 SQVTM, CDR2 ANQGSEA. The CDR3 has 14 amino acids. Trimming removed 4 bases from V and 11 bases from J, with 23 bases in between.

This sequence joins TRBV5-8 and TRBJ2-5, with D possibly matching TRBD1 (6 bases). Germline CDR1 is SGHTS and CDR2 is YDEGEE. Trimming pared 3 bases from V and 5 bases from J, leaving 14 bases between. The CDR3 consists of 14 residues. This chain's CDR3 is CASSWRRGPETQYF. CDR3 DNA: TGTGCCAGCAGCTGGCGCAGGGGCCCGGAGACCCAGTACTTC.

The J gene is TRBJ2-7, the V gene TRBV5-6; 7 bases map to TRBD1. V gave up 1 base and J gave up 3 bases; unmatched junction bases: 7. Germline V lookup: CDR1 SGHDT, CDR2 YYEEEE. There are 15 residues in the CDR3. The CDR3 spells CASSLRGLKVYEQYV. CDR3 coding DNA: TGTGCCAGCAGCTTGAGGGGGCTAAAAGTCTACGAGCAGTACGTC.

The V call is TRBV7-6, the J call TRBJ2-5, with TRBD2 identical over 16 bases. V was pared by 4 bases and J by 3 bases, with 11 bases of the junction left unmatched. The CDR3 runs 19 residues. Germline V gene data show CDR1 as SGHVS and CDR2 as FNYEAQ. Here the CDR3 DNA reads TGTGCCAGCAGCTGGGACGGGACTAGCGGGGGGGCAGTCAAAGAGACCCAGTACTTC. Translated, it gives CASSWDGTSGGAVKETQYF.

J is TRBJ1-1 and V is TRBV6-6; 7 positions match TRBD1. Losses at the gene ends were 0 bases for V and 8 bases for J; bases not matched to a gene: 3. CDR3 length: 13 amino acids. Germline values: CDR1 MNHNY, CDR2 SVGAGI (reference sequence). The CDR3 coding sequence is TGTGCCAGCAGTTACTCGGGGACAGCAGAAGCTTTCTTT. Encoded protein: CASSYSGTAEAFF.

The chain is built from TRBV11-2 and TRBJ2-3; a possible D gene is TRBD2 (6 bases). This CDR3 has 20 amino acids. The V end lost 0 bases, the J end lost 0 bases, and 22 bases lay between the germline ends. Per germline, CDR1 SGHAT and CDR2 FQNNGV. In nucleotides, the CDR3 is TGTGCCAGCAGCTTAGAAAGGAGGGTTCTCACCTCGCGTAGCACAGATACGCAGTATTTT. This codes for CASSLERRVLTSRSTDTQYF.